Here is one T cell receptor beta chain with its context. Sequencing used immunoSEQ multiplex PCR; TCRdb keeps in-frame clones, though not all of them. This sample carries about 19,000 clones, around four fifths of them seen once, and the ten largest clones take approximately 1.1%. The source of the sample is a study of preoperative IRX-2 immunotherapy in early breast cancer. Treatment denoted: preoperative locoregional IRX-2 cytokine immunotherapy. Preoperative locoregional IRX-2 cytokine immunotherapy was tested in the phase Ib source study. The source was lymph node tissue, collected after IRX-2 immunotherapy. The source is a human donor with breast cancer.

CDR3 in DNA: TGTGCCAGCAGCCAAGTTTTGGGGTCGGACACCATATATTTT. This translates into CASSQVLGSDTIYF. V usage is TRBV14 and J usage is TRBJ1-3; D not certain. From germline, CDR1 is SGHDN and CDR2 FVKESK. This CDR3 spans 14 amino acids. V lost 1 base to trimming and J lost 8 bases, with 12 bases between them.